This T cell receptor (beta chain) was sequenced during a study of T cells in women clearing cervical HPV infection (dated by TCRdb to between 2017 and 2018). For the wider study: The cases were 25 to 30 women with histologically confirmed HPV16-related CIN3 or worse, and 2 of those women had invasive cancers. An exploratory proof-of-principle case-control study, nested within the Guanacaste HPV Natural History Study in Costa Rica, was conducted to compare TCR repertoires across cervical HPV16 outcomes. Cases were matched to controls by age within five years and by the year the sample was collected. Controls were 25 or so women whose single incident HPV16 infection cleared within 12 months without precancer or cancer developing. As quality controls, five blinded duplicates were added to each group, bringing the total to 60 or so samples made up of 50 or so participants and 10 replicates. Since only a few of the women had HLA typing available, the possibility that HLA type was acting as a confounder could not be ruled out. Cases had a median age of roughly 35 years compared with under 40 for controls, and baseline characteristics showed no significant differences between the groups. Blood from cases was collected at the visit at which the lesion was first identified, whereas blood from controls was collected once infection was no longer detected. In the parent cohort, 10,000 to 11,000 women aged 18 or older were enrolled in Guanacaste, Costa Rica, during about 1993 to 1994 and then followed for less than 8 years. Among cases, blood sampling came a median of roughly 150 days after lesion detection, with an interquartile range of about 80 to 230 days. Study-wide findings and limitations: Because the number of T cells per sample was unknown, the richness differences could reflect varying T-cell content rather than repertoire biology. Random forest classifiers that combined richness and V gene abundances separated cases from controls with an estimated AUC of 0.8 to 0.85. Lower TRBV6-7 relative abundance was observed in cases than in controls (around 0.1% versus 0.15%; Bonferroni P = 0.0008). CIN3+ cases had significantly higher TCR repertoire richness than controls across sequencing depths, but evenness did not differ between the groups. Whether associations preceded infection or resulted from infection could not be shown with the cross-sectional design, and effector/memory subsets and HPV-specific T cells were not isolated.

Turning to this clone: Its target antigen remains unknown. The observed sequence ends 3 residues before the CDR3 terminus, with the missing tail filled in from the germline J gene.

The immunoSEQ assay used multiplex PCR to amplify TCR beta CDR3 regions from an average of approximately 1,200 ng of genomic DNA per sample. To correct primer bias, the assay used a complete synthetic TCR repertoire to set an amplification baseline. The amplicons were sequenced using the Illumina platform. As for how the authors treated the data: Sequences were error-corrected by clustering with frequency ratios and a modified nearest-neighbor algorithm and were then analyzed in the immunoSEQ Analyzer with IMGT gene definitions. At each rarefaction depth, TCR richness and evenness were averaged over 20 rarefaction repeats, and samples with fewer sequences than the depth were excluded. Wilcoxon rank sum tests with FDR correction were used to compare V, D and J gene relative abundances between the groups. In the blinded duplicates, the intraclass correlation was about 95% for TCR richness and averaged about 80% across more than 65 gene segments. TCRdb took this table from immuneACCESS and kept in-frame rearrangements with V and J called. Such tables lack part of the clones; where checked against another copy, unresolved V genes explain under half of the gap, and the rest is unexplained. V and J calls and clone size are as listed in that table; D and trimming were resolved from the DNA. The sample's own table lists about 30,000 clones. The leading ten clones occupy under 8.5% of the sample.

Every participant had a single incident cervical HPV16 infection, and women with prevalent HPV16 infections were excluded. Cervical HPV DNA was detected by MY09/MY11 PCR and genotyped by dot-blot hybridization. Approximately 15 mL of heparinized blood were centrifuged, and the buffy coat was aliquoted, frozen at -30°C, then stored at -80°C. Genomic DNA was extracted from buffy coat specimens using QIAGEN kits. V and J lose 0 bases and 9 bases, and a span of 15 bases separates them. The germline V gene (reference sequence) provides CDR1 GTSNPN and CDR2 SVGIG. The CDR3, from cysteine to phenylalanine, totals 14 residues. The CDR3 was read in part: 33 bases, with the frame set at base 1.

The chain is assembled from TRBV30 and TRBJ1-5; the D region possibly corresponds to TRBD1 (6 bases align). Sequencing input: blood buffy coat. The sequence derives from a woman aged 18-70 years with a cervical HPV16 infection that either progressed to CIN3+ or cleared (not recorded which). The encoded CDR3 is CAWSVRGGYTPQHF. The CDR3 DNA, read in part, is TGTGCCTGGAGTGTAAGGGGGGGGTATACGCCC.